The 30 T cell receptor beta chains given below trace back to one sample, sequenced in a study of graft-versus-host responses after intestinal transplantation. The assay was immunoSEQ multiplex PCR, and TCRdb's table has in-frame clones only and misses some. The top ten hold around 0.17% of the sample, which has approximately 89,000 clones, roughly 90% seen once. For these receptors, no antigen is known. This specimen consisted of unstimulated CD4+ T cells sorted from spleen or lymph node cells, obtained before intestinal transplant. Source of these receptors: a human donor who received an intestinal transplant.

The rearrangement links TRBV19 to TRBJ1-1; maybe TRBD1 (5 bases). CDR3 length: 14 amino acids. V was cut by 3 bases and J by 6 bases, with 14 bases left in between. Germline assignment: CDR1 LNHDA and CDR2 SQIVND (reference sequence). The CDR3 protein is CASSIVSGIAEAFF. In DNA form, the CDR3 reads TGTGCCAGTAGTATTGTTTCAGGGATCGCTGAAGCTTTCTTT.

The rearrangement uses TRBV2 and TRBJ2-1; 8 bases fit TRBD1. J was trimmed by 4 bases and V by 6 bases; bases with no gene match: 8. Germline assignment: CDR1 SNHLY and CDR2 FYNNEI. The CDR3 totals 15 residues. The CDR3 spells CASSPDRAKYNEQFF. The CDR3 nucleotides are TGTGCCAGCAGCCCGGACAGGGCGAAATACAATGAGCAGTTCTTC.

CDR3 coding DNA: TGTGCCAGCAGCTTCGACAGGGGGAATTCACCCCTCCACTTT. It is translated as CASSFDRGNSPLHF. The chain recombines TRBV7-9 with TRBJ1-6; TRBD1 matches at 9 bases. Germline V gene data show CDR1 as SEHNR and CDR2 as FQNEAQ (reference sequence). There are 14 residues in the CDR3. V shed 3 bases, J shed 7 bases, and the junction held 1 base outside the gene matches.

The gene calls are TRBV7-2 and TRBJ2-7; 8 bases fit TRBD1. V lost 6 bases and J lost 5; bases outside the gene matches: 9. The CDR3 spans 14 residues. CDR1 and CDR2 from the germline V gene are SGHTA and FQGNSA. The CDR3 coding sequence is TGTGCCAGCAGAAGCCGGGACAGGTTACACGAGCAGTACTTC. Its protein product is CASRSRDRLHEQYF.

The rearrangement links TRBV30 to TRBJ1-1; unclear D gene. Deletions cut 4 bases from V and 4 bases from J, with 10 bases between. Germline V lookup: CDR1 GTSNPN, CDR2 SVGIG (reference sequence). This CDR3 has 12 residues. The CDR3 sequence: CAWTVGATEAFF. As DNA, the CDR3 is TGTGCCTGGACCGTTGGAGCCACTGAAGCTTTCTTT.

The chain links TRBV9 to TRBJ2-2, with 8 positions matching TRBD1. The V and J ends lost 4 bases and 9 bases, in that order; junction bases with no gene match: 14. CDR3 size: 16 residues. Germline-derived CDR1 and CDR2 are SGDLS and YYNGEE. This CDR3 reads CASSLRTGTDPWELFF. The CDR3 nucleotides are TGTGCCAGCAGCCTCCGGACAGGGACGGATCCCTGGGAGCTGTTTTTT. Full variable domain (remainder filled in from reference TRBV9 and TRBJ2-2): DSGVTQTPKHLITATGQRVTLRCSPRSGDLSVYWYQQSLDQGLQFLIQYYNGEERAKGNILERFSAQQFPDLHSELNLSSLELGDSALYFCASSLRTGTDPWELFFGEGSRLTVL.

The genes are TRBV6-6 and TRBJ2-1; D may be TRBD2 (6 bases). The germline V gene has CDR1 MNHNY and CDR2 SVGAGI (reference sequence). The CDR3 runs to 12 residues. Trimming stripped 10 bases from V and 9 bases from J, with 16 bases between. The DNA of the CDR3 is TGTGCCACTTACTCGGCGGGGATTGAGCAGTTCTTC. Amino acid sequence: CATYSAGIEQFF.

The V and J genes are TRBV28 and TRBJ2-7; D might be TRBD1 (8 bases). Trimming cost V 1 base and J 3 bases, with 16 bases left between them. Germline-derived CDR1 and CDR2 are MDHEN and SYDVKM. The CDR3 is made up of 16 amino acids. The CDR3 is CASSLSGHRGGYEQYF. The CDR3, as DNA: TGTGCCAGCAGTTTATCCGGACACAGGGGGGGCTACGAGCAGTACTTC.

The CDR3 sequence: CASSLAGGNEQFF. The CDR3 region has the DNA TGTGCCAGCAGCTTAGCGGGAGGCAATGAGCAGTTCTTC. The chain is built from TRBV11-2 and TRBJ2-1, with 7 bases matching TRBD2. Germline V gene sequence: CDR1 SGHAT, CDR2 FQNNGV. J gave up 6 bases and V 1 base, and 0 bases lay outside the gene matches. This CDR3 has 13 amino acids.

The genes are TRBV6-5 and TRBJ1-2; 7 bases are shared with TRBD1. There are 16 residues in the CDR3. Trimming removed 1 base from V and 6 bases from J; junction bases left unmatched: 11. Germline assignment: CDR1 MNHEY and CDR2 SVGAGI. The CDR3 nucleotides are TGTGCCAGCAGTTACTTTTCTAGAAAGGGGGCGAATGGCTACACCTTC. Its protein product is CASSYFSRKGANGYTF.

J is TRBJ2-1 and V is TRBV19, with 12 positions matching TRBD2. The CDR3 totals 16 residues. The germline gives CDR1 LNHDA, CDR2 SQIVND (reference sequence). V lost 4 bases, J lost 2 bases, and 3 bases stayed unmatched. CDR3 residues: CASSTSSGGAYNEQFF. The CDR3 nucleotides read TGTGCCAGTAGTACCTCTAGCGGGGGGGCCTACAATGAGCAGTTCTTC.

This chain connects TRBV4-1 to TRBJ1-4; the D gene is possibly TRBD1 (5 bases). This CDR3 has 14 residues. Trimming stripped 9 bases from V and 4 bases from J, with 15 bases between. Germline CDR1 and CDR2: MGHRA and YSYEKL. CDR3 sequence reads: CASTDRPGNEKLFF. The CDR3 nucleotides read TGCGCCAGTACTGACAGACCGGGTAATGAAAAACTGTTTTTT.

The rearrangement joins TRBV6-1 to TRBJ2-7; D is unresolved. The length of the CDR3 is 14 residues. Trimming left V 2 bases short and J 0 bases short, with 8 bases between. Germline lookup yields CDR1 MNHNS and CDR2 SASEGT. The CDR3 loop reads CASSELVPSYEQYF. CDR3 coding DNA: TGTGCCAGCAGTGAACTAGTCCCCTCCTACGAGCAGTACTTC.

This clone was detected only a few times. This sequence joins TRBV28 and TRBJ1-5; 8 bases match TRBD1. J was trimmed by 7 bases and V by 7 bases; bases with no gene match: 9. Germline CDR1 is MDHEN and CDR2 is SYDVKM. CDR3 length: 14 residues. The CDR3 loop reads CASTMDRVSQPQHF. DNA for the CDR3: TGTGCCAGCACTATGGACAGGGTAAGCCAGCCCCAGCATTTT.

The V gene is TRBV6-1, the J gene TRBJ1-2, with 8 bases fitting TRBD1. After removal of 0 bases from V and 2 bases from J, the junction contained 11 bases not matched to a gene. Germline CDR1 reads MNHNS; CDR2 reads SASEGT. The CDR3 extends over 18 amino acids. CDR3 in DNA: TGTGCCAGCAGTGAAGCGCTGGGCAGGGGGCGATCCAACTATGGCTACACCTTC. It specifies CASSEALGRGRSNYGYTF.

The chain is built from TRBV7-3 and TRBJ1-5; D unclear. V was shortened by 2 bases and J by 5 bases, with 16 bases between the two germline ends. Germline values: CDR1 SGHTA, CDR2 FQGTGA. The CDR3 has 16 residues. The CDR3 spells CASSLDGGHRYQPQHF. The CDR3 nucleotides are TGTGCCAGCAGCTTAGATGGCGGCCACCGTTATCAGCCCCAGCATTTT.

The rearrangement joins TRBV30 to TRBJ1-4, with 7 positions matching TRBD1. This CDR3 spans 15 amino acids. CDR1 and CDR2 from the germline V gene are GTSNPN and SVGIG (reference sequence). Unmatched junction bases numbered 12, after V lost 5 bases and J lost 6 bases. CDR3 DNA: TGTGCCTGGGGACCAGTCGGGACAGAATATGAAAAACTGTTTTTT. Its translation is CAWGPVGTEYEKLFF.

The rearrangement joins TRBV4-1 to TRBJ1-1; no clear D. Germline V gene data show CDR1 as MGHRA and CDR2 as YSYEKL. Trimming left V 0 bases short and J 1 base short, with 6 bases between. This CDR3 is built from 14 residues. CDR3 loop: CASSQDEWNTEAFF. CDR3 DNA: TGCGCCAGCAGCCAAGATGAGTGGAACACTGAAGCTTTCTTT.

CDR3 nucleotide sequence: TGTGCCAGCAGCCCCCGAACCGGGACTAGCCGTTCAGATACGCAGTATTTT. It specifies CASSPRTGTSRSDTQYF. V usage is TRBV7-2 and J usage is TRBJ2-3, with 9 bases lining up with TRBD2. This CDR3 is built from 17 residues. Trimming at V came to 5 bases and at J to 4 bases, leaving 13 bases not matched to a gene. Germline lookup yields CDR1 SGHTA and CDR2 FQGNSA.

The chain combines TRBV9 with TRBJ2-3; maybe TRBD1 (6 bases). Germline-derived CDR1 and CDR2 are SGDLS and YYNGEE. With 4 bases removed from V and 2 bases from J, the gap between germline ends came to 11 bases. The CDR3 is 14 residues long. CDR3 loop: CASSPGAYTDTQYF. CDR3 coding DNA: TGTGCCAGCAGCCCAGGGGCTTACACAGATACGCAGTATTTT. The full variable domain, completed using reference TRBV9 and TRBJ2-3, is DSGVTQTPKHLITATGQRVTLRCSPRSGDLSVYWYQQSLDQGLQFLIQYYNGEERAKGNILERFSAQQFPDLHSELNLSSLELGDSALYFCASSPGAYTDTQYFGPGTRLTVL.

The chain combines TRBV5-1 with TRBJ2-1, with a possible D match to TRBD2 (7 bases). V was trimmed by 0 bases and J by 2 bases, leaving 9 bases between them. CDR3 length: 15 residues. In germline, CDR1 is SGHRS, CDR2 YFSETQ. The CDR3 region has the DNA TGCGCCAGCAGCTTGGAAGGGGGGGCCTACAATGAGCAGTTCTTC. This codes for CASSLEGGAYNEQFF.

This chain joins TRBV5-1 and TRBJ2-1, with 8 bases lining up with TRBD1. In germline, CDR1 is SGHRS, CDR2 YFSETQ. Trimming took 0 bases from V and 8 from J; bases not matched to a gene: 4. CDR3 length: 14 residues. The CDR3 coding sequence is TGCGCCAGCAGCTTGGGGGCAGGGGGCGATGAGCAGTTCTTC. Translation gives CASSLGAGGDEQFF.

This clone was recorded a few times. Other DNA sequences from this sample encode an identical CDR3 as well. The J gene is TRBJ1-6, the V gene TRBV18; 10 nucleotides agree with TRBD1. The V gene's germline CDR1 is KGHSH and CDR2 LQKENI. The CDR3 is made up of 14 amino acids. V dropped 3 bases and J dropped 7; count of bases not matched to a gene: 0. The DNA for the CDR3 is TGTGCCAGCTCACCGGGACAGGGGAATTCACCCCTCCACTTT. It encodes CASSPGQGNSPLHF.

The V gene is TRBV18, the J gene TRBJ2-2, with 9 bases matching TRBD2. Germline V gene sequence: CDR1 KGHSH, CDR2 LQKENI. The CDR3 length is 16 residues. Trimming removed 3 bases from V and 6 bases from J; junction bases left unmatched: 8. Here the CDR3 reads CASSPSSGTPSGELFF. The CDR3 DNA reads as TGTGCCAGCTCACCGTCTAGCGGGACTCCCTCCGGGGAGCTGTTTTTT. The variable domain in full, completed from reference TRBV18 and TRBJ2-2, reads NAGVMQNPRHLVRRRGQEARLRCSPMKGHSHVYWYRQLPEEGLKFMVYLQKENIIDESGMPKERFSAEFPKEGPSILRIQQVVRGDSAAYFCASSPSSGTPSGELFFGEGSRLTVL.

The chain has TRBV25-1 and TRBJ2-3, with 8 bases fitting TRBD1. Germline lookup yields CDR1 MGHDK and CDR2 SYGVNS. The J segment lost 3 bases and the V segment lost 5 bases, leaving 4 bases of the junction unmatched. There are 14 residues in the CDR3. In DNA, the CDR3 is TGTGCCAGCAGTCCCCGACAGGGGACAGATACGCAGTATTTT. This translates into CASSPRQGTDTQYF.

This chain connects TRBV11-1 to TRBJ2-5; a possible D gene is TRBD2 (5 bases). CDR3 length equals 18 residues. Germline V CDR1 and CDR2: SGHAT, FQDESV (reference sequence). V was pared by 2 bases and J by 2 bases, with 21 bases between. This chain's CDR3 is CASSLPGVPSQGQETQYF. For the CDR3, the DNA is TGTGCCAGCAGCTTACCCGGGGTTCCCTCCCAAGGGCAAGAGACCCAGTACTTC.

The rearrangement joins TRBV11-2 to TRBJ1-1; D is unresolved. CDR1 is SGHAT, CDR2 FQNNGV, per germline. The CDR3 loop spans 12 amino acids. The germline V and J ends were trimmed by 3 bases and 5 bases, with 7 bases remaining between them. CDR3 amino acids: CASSFEGTEAFF. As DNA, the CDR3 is TGTGCCAGCAGCTTTGAGGGAACTGAAGCTTTCTTT.

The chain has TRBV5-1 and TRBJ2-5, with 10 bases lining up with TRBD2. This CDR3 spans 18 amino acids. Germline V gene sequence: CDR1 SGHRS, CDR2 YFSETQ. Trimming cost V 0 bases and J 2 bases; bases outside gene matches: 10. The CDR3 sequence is CASSLDSGAGGGQETQYF. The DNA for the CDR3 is TGCGCCAGCAGCTTGGACTCTGGAGCGGGAGGGGGTCAAGAGACCCAGTACTTC.

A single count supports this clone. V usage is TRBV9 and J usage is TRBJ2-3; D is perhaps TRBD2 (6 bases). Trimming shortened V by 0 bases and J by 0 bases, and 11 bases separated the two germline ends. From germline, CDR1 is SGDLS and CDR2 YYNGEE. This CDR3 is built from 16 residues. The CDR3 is CASSVDVRGSTDTQYF. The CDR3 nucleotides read TGTGCCAGCAGCGTAGATGTCCGGGGGAGCACAGATACGCAGTATTTT.

The CDR3 DNA sequence: TGTGCCTGGAGCAGATCCGGGAGGGACACTGAAGCTTTCTTT. Protein sequence: CAWSRSGRDTEAFF. This rearrangement joins TRBV30 to TRBJ1-1; D gene uncertain. CDR1 GTSNPN and CDR2 SVGIG come from the germline V gene (reference sequence). V shed 3 bases and J shed 3 bases, with 14 bases lying between them. This CDR3 has 14 residues.